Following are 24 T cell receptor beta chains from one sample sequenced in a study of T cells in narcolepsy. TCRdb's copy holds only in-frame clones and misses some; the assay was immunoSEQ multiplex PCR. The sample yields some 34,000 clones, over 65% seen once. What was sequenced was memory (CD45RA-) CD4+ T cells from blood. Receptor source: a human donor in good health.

The CDR3 spells CASSFRPARVNTEAFF. The CDR3 bases are TGTGCCAGCAGCTTCCGTCCGGCCAGGGTGAACACTGAAGCTTTCTTT. The rearrangement joins TRBV5-6 to TRBJ1-1; possibly TRBD1 for D (5 bases). Germline V gene lookup returns CDR1 SGHDT and CDR2 YYEEEE. With 2 bases removed from V and 0 bases from J, the gap between germline ends came to 14 bases. This CDR3 is built from 16 residues.

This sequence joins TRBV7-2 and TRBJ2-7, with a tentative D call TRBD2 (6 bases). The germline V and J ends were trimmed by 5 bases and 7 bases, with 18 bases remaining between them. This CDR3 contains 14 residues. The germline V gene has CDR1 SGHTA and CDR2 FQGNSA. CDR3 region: CASSAVFAAGEQYF. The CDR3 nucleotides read TGTGCCAGCAGCGCGGTCTTCGCCGCGGGGGAGCAGTACTTC.

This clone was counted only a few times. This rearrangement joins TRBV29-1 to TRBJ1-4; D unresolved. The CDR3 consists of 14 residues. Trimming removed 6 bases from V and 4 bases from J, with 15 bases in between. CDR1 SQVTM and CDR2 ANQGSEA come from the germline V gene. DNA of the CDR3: TGCAGCGTGCTTTTGGGCCGTGGTAATGAAAAACTGTTTTTT. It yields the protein CSVLLGRGNEKLFF.

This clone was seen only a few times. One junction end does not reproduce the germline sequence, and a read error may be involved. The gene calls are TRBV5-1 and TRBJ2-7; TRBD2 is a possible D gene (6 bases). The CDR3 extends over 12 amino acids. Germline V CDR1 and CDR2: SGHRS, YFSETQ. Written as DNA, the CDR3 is TGTGCCAGCCATATGGGGGGATACGAGCAGTACTTC. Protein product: CASHMGGYEQYF.

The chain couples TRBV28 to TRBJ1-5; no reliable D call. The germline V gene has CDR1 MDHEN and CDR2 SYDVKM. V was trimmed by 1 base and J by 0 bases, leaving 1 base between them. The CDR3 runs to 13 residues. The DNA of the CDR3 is TGTGCCAGCAGTTTATCTAGCAATCAGCCCCAGCATTTT. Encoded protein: CASSLSSNQPQHF.

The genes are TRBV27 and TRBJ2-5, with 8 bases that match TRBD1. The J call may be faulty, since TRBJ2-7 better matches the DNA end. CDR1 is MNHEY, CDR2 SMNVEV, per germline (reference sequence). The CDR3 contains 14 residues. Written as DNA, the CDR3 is TGTGCCAGCAGTTTTCGGGACAGGAGTTACGAGCAGTACTTC. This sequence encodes CASSFRDRSYEQYF.

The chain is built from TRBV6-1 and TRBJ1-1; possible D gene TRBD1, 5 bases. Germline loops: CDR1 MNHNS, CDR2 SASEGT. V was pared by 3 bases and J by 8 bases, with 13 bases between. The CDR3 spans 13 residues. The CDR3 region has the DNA TGTGCCAGCAGTGAGTGGCAGGGCCGCGAAGCTTTCTTT. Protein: CASSEWQGREAFF.

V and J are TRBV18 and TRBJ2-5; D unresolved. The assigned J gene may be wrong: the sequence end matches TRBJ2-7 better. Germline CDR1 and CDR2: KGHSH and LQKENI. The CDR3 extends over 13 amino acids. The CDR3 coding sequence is TGTGCCAGCTCACCGAATACCCTCTACGAGCAGTACTTC. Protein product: CASSPNTLYEQYF.

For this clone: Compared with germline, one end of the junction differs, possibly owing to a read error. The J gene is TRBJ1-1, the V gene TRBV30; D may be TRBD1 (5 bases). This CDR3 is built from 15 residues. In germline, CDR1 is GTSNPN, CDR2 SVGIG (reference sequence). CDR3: CAWSVTRTQNTEALF. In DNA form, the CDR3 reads TGTGCCTGGAGTGTTACACGGACACAGAACACTGAAGCTCTCTTT.

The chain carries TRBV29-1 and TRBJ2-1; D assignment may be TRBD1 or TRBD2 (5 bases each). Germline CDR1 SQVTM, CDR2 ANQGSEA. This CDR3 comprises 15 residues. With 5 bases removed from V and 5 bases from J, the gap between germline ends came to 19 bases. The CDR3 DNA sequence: TGCAGCGTTCGGTTGGAGGACACTGGTAACAATGAGCAGTTCTTC. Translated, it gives CSVRLEDTGNNEQFF.

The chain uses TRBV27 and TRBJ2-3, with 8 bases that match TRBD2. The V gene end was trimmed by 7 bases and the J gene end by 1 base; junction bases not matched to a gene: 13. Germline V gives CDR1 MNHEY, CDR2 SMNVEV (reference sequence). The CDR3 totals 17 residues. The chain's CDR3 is CASTSRVAGQGTDTQYF. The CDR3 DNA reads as TGTGCCAGCACCTCCCGGGTAGCGGGACAAGGCACAGATACGCAGTATTTT.

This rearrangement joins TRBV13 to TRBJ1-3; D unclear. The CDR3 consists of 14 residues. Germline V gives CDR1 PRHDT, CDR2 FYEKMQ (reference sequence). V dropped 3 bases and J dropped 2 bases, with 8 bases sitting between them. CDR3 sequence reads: CASSFRGTGNTIYF. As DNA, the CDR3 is TGTGCCAGCAGCTTCAGAGGGACTGGAAACACCATATATTTT.

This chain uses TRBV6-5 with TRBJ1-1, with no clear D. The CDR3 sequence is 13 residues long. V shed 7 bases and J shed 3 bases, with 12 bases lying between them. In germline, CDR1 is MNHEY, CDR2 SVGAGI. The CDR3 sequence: CASNRAWYTEAFF. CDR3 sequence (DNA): TGTGCCAGCAATAGGGCTTGGTACACTGAAGCTTTCTTT.

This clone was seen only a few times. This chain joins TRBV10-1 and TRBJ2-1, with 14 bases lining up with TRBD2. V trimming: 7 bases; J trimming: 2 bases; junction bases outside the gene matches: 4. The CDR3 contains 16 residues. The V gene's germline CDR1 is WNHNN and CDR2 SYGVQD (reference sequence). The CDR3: CASKRLAGGAYNEQFF. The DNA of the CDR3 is TGCGCCAGCAAAAGACTAGCGGGAGGGGCCTACAATGAGCAGTTCTTC.

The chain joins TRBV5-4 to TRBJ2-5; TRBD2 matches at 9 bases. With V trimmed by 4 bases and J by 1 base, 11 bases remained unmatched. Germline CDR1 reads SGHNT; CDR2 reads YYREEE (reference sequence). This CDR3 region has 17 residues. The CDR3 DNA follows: TGTGCCAGCAGCCCTTCGAGCGGGGGGTCGATCCAAGAGACCCAGTACTTC. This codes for CASSPSSGGSIQETQYF.

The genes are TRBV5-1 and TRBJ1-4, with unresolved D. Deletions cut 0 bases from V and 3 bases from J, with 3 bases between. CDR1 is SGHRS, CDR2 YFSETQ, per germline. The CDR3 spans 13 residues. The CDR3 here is CASSLGANEKLFF. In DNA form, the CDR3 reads TGCGCCAGCAGCTTGGGGGCTAATGAAAAACTGTTTTTT.

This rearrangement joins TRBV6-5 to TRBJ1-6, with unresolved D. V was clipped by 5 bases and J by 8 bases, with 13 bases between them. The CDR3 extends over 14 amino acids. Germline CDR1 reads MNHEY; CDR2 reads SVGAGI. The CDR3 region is CASSEDGIYSPLHF. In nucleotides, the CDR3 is TGTGCCAGCAGTGAAGACGGGATATATTCACCCCTCCACTTT.

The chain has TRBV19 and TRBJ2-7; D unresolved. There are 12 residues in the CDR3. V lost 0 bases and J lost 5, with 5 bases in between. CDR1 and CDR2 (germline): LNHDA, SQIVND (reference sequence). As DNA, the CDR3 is TGTGCCAGTAGTATAGATCGAAACGAGCAGTACTTC. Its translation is CASSIDRNEQYF. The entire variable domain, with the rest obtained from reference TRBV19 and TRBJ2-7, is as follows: DGGITQSPKYLFRKEGQNVTLSCEQNLNHDAMYWYRQDPGQGLRLIYYSQIVNDFQKGDIAEGYSVSREKKESFPLTVTSAQKNPTAFYLCASSIDRNEQYFGPGTRLTVT.

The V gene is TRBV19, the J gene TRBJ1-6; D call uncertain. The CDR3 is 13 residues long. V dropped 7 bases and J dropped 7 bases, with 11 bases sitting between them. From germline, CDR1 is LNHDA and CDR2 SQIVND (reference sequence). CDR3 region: CASTSRVNSPLHF. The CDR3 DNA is TGTGCCAGTACCTCAAGGGTAAATTCACCCCTCCACTTT. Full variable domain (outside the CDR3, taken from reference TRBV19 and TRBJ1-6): DGGITQSPKYLFRKEGQNVTLSCEQNLNHDAMYWYRQDPGQGLRLIYYSQIVNDFQKGDIAEGYSVSREKKESFPLTVTSAQKNPTAFYLCASTSRVNSPLHFGNGTRLTVT.

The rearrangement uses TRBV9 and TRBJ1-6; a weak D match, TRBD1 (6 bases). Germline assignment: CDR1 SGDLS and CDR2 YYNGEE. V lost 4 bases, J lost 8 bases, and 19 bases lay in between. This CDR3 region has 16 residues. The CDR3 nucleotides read TGTGCCAGCAGCATCCGAGCAACAGGGCACGATTCACCCCTCCACTTT. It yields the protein CASSIRATGHDSPLHF.

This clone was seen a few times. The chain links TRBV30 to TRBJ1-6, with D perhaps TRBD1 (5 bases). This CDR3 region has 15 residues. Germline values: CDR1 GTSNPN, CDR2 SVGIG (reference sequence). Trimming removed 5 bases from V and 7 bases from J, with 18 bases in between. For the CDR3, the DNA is TGTGCCTGGGGGACGACCGGTCGTTGGAATTCACCCCTCCACTTT. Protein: CAWGTTGRWNSPLHF.

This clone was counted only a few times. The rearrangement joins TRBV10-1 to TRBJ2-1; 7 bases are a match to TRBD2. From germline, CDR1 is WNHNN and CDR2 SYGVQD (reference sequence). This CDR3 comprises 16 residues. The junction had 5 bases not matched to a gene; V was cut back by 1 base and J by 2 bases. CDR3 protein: CASSEWKAGAYNEQFF. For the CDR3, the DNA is TGCGCCAGCAGTGAGTGGAAGGCGGGAGCCTACAATGAGCAGTTCTTC.

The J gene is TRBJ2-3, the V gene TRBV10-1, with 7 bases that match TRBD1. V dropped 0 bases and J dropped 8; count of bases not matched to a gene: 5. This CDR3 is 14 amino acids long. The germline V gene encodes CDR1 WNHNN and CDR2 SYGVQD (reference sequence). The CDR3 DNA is TGCGCCAGCAGTGAGTCAAGACAGGGATCTACGCAGTATTTT. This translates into CASSESRQGSTQYF.

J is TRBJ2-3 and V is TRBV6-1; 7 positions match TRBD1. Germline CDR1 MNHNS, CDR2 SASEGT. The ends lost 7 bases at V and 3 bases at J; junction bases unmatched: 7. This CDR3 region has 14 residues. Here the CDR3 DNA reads TGTGCCAGCACCGGGACAGAGGGAACAGATACGCAGTATTTT. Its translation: CASTGTEGTDTQYF.